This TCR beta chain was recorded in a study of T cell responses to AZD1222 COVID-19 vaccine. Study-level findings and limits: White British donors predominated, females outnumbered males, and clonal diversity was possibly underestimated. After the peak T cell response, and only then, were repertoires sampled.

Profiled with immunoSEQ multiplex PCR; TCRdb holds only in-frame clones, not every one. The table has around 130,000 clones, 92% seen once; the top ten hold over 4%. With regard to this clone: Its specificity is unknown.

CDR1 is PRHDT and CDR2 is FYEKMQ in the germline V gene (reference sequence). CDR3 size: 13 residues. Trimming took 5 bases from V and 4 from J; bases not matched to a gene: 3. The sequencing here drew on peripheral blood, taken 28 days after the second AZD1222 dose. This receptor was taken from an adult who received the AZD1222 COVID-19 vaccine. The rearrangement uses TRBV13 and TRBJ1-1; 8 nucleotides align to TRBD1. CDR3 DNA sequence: TGTGCCAGCAGCCCTACAGGGGGCACTGAAGCTTTCTTT. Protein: CASSPTGGTEAFF.